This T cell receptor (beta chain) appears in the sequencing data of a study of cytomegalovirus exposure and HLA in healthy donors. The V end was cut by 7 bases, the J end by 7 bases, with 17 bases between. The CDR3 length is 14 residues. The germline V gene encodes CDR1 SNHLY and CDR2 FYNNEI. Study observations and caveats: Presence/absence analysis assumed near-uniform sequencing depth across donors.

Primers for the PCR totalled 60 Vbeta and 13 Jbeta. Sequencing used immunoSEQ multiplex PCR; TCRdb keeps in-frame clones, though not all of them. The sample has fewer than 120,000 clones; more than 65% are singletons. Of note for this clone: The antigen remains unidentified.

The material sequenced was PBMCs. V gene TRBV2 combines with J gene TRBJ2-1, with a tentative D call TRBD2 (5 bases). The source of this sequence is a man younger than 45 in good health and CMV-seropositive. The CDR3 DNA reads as TGTGCCAGCACTCAAGTCGGAGGTGAGAATGAGCAGTTCTTC. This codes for CASTQVGGENEQFF.